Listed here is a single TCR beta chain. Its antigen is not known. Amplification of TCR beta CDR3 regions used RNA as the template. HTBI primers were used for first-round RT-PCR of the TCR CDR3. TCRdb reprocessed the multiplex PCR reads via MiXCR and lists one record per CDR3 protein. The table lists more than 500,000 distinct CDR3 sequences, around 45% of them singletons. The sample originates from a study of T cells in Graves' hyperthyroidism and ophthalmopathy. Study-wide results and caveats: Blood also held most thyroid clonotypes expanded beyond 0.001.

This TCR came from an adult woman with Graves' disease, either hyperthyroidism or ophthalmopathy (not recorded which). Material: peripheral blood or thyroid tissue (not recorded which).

The CDR3 protein is CAISESANQETQYF. The CDR3 DNA sequence: TGTGCCATCAGTGAGTCTGCAAACCAAGAGACCCAGTACTTC. The chain combines TRBV10-3 with TRBJ2-5; no reliable D call. This CDR3 spans 14 amino acids. Trimming removed 0 bases at V and 0 bases at J, with 5 bases between. Germline V gene data show CDR1 as ENHRY and CDR2 as SYGVKD.